The present TCR beta chain was sequenced within a study of shared clonotypes between healthy human individuals. Several immunoSEQ plates held equal portions of the genomic DNA taken from each subset. Clones were read by immunoSEQ multiplex PCR, and TCRdb kept only the in-frame ones, dropping some. The sample lists roughly 2 million clones; approximately 94% were seen once. Germline values: CDR1 SNHLY, CDR2 FYNNEI. The V and J ends lost 6 bases and 1 base, in that order; junction bases with no gene match: 3. The CDR3 is 15 residues long. The receptor was derived from a man younger than 35 in good health. Sequenced sample: naive CD4+ T cells sorted from blood. Stated subset: CD45RA+ positively selected. The chain couples TRBV2 to TRBJ2-6, with 7 bases fitting TRBD1. The CDR3 DNA sequence: TGTGCCAGCAGCAGGGGGACGTCTGGGGCCAACGTCCTGACTTTC. This sequence encodes CASSRGTSGANVLTF.